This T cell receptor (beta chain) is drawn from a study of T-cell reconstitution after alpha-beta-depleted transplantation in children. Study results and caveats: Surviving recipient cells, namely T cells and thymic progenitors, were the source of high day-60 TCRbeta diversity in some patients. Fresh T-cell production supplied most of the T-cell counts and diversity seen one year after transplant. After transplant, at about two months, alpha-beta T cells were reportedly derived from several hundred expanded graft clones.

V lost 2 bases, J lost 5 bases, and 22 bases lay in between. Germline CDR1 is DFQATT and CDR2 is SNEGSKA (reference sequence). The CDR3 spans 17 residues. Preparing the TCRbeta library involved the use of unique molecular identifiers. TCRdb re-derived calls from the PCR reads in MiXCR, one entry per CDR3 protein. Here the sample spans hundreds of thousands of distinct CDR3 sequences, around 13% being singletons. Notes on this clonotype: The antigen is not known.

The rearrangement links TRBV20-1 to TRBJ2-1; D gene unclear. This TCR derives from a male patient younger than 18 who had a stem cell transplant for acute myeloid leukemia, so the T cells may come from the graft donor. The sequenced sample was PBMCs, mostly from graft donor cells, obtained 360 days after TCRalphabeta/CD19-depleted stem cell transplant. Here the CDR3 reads CSARTPLWRELHNEQFF. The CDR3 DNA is TGCAGTGCTAGAACACCCCTCTGGCGAGAACTCCACAATGAGCAGTTCTTC.